The clone carrying this T cell receptor beta chain was recorded a few times. What it binds is unknown. The sample is drawn from a study of response to subunit inactivated influenza vaccine. Findings and limits, study-wide: Authors proposed each seasonal influenza vaccination draws in few new T cells.

TCRdb reanalysed the RT-PCR reads using MiXCR and keeps one entry per CDR3 protein. The sample has roughly 570,000 distinct CDR3 sequences, approximately 12% seen once. This receptor was identified in a man over 45 who received an inactivated influenza vaccine. Sequencing used PBMCs from blood, obtained 35 to 45 days after vaccination.

Written as DNA, the CDR3 is TGTGCCAGCAGCTTGGCCGTCGAGACCCAGTACTTC. It is translated as CASSLAVETQYF. The V call is TRBV5-5, the J call TRBJ2-5, with D hard to call. The CDR3 consists of 12 residues. V lost 0 bases to trimming and J lost 5 bases, with 5 bases between them. Germline assignment: CDR1 SGHKS and CDR2 YYEKEE (reference sequence).